The rows below give T cell receptor beta chains drawn from one sample of a study of shared T cell receptors in the human thymus. Repertoires were generated with immunoSEQ multiplex PCR, while TCRdb's copy carries only in-frame clones and drops some. The repertoire holds around 730,000 clones, with approximately 85% as singletons. The same sample was also used in a study of human thymus T cells.

The sequenced sample was thymocytes. Receptors originate from a girl under two years old with a congenital heart defect. Each CDR3 is given with its conserved first and last residue. Each record gives: D gene, clone size, V gene, J gene, CDR3 protein, CDR3 DNA. A D gene is named only where the DNA matches it firmly. Rows may omit the clone size; those that give it use once, few, many or a size class.

d_call: TRBD2
clone_size: once
v_call: TRBV2
j_call: TRBJ2-5
cdr3_aa: CASRLRLAGGRETQYF
cdr3_nt: TGTGCCAGCAGATTAAGACTAGCGGGGGGCCGAGAGACCCAGTACTTC

d_call: .
clone_size: once
v_call: TRBV2
j_call: TRBJ1-3
cdr3_aa: CASQGSYRSGNTIYF
cdr3_nt: TGTGCCAGCCAGGGCAGCTATCGCTCTGGAAACACCATATATTTT

d_call: TRBD2
clone_size: .
v_call: TRBV30
j_call: TRBJ2-7
cdr3_aa: CAWSVPPGTSGSPPTDEQYF
cdr3_nt: TGTGCCTGGAGTGTCCCGCCTGGGACTAGCGGTTCCCCCCCAACGGATGAGCAGTACTTC

d_call: .
clone_size: few
v_call: TRBV25-1
j_call: TRBJ1-6
cdr3_aa: CATGLINSPLHF
cdr3_nt: TGTGCCACTGGACTGATTAATTCACCCCTCCACTTT

d_call: TRBD1
clone_size: .
v_call: TRBV27
j_call: TRBJ1-2
cdr3_aa: CASRRHRGYGYTF
cdr3_nt: TGTGCCAGCAGACGGCACAGGGGCTATGGCTACACCTTC

d_call: .
clone_size: .
v_call: TRBV9
j_call: TRBJ1-2
cdr3_aa: CASRRPGGRDNGYTF
cdr3_nt: TGTGCCAGCAGACGCCCGGGGGGCCGAGACAATGGCTACACCTTC

d_call: TRBD1
clone_size: .
v_call: TRBV10-3
j_call: TRBJ1-1
cdr3_aa: CAISESGTDLNTEAFF
cdr3_nt: TGTGCCATCAGTGAGTCGGGGACAGACTTGAACACTGAAGCTTTCTTT

d_call: .
clone_size: .
v_call: TRBV5-1
j_call: TRBJ1-1
cdr3_aa: CASSPGTKNTEAFF
cdr3_nt: TGCGCCAGCAGCCCCGGGACAAAGAACACTGAAGCTTTCTTT

d_call: .
clone_size: .
v_call: TRBV29-1
j_call: TRBJ1-5
cdr3_aa: CSVVLGSNQPQHF
cdr3_nt: TGCAGCGTTGTACTTGGTAGCAATCAGCCCCAGCATTTT

d_call: TRBD2
clone_size: .
v_call: TRBV28
j_call: TRBJ2-4
cdr3_aa: CASRLAGAAKNIQYF
cdr3_nt: TGTGCCAGCAGATTAGCGGGGGCAGCCAAAAACATTCAGTACTTC

d_call: .
clone_size: .
v_call: TRBV7-3
j_call: TRBJ2-1
cdr3_aa: CASSLRAPYNEQFF
cdr3_nt: TGTGCCAGCAGCTTAAGGGCCCCTTACAATGAGCAGTTCTTC

d_call: .
clone_size: .
v_call: TRBV2
j_call: TRBJ2-1
cdr3_aa: CASRRDFQTYNEQFF
cdr3_nt: TGTGCCAGCAGAAGGGACTTCCAAACCTACAATGAGCAGTTCTTC

d_call: TRBD1
clone_size: .
v_call: TRBV28
j_call: TRBJ2-1
cdr3_aa: CASSLSGTGDPNEQFF
cdr3_nt: TGTGCCAGCAGTTTATCCGGGACAGGGGACCCCAATGAGCAGTTCTTC

d_call: TRBD2
clone_size: .
v_call: TRBV30
j_call: TRBJ2-3
cdr3_aa: CAWSRIGGESDTQYF
cdr3_nt: TGTGCCTGGAGTCGGATCGGGGGGGAGTCAGATACGCAGTATTTT

d_call: TRBD1
clone_size: .
v_call: TRBV7-2
j_call: TRBJ2-7
cdr3_aa: CASSLPWDRVYEQYF
cdr3_nt: TGTGCCAGCAGCTTACCCTGGGACAGGGTCTACGAGCAGTACTTC

d_call: .
clone_size: .
v_call: TRBV28
j_call: TRBJ2-5
cdr3_aa: CASSLEAGNCRETQYF
cdr3_nt: TGTGCCAGCAGTTTGGAAGCAGGGAATTGTAGAGAGACCCAGTACTTC

d_call: .
clone_size: .
v_call: TRBV9
j_call: TRBJ1-5
cdr3_aa: CASSVGGGGNQPQHF
cdr3_nt: TGTGCCAGCAGCGTAGGGGGAGGGGGAAATCAGCCCCAGCATTTT